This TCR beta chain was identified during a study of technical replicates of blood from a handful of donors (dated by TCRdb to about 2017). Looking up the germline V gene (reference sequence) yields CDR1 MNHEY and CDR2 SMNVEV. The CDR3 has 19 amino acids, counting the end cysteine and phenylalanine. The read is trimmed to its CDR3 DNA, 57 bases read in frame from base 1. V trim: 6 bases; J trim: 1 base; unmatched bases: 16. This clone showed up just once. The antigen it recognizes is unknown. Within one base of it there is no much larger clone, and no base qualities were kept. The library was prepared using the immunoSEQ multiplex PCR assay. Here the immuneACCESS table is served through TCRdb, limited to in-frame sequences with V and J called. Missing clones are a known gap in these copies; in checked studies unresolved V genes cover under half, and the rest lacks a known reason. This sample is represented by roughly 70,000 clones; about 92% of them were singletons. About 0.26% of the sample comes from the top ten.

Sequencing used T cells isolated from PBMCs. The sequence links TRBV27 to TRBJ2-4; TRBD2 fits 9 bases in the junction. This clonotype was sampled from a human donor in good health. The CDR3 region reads CASSPPAISGSPAKNIQYF. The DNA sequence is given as TGTGCCAGCAGCCCACCGGCTATTAGCGGGAGTCCCGCCAAAAACATTCAGTACTTC.